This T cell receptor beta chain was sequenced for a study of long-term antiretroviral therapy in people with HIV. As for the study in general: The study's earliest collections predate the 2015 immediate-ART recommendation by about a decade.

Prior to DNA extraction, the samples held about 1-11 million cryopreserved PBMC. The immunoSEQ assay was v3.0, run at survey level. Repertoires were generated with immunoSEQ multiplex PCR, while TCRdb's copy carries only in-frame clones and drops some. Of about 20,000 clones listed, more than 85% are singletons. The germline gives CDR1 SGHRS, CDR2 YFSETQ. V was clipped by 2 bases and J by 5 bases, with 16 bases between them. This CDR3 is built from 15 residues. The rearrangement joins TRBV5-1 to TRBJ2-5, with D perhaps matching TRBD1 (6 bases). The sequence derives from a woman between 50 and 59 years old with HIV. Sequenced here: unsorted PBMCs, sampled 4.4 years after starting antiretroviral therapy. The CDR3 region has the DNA TGCGCCAGCAGCTTTTTGGGGGCGAAGTGGGAGACCCAGTACTTC. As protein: CASSFLGAKWETQYF.